The clone carrying this T cell receptor (beta chain) was seen at least ten times. Its antigen is currently unknown. The sample originates from a study of T cell repertoires in cytomegalovirus infection. Study-level background: Public TCR beta signatures were indicative of both CMV infection and a matching HLA type. Whole-study results and caveats: HLA-C-restricted TCR beta clonotypes specific for CMV led the ex vivo response. Cumulative public TCR beta family frequency identified carriers of CMV plus the relevant HLA.

The CDR3 is 16 amino acids. The J segment lost 1 base and the V segment lost 3 bases, leaving 6 bases of the junction unmatched. The germline V gene encodes CDR1 SGHVS and CDR2 FNYEAQ. MiXCR, run by TCRdb on the reads, gives a single entry per CDR3 protein. Found here are some 100,000 distinct CDR3 sequences, roughly a quarter of them singletons; the top ten hold 30% to 40%. The receptor's source is a human donor in good health (CMV status not recorded). Some clones in this sample may be carry-over from other donors' samples. Material: CD8+ T cells from PBMCs. The chain employs TRBV7-6 and TRBJ1-1, with TRBD1 matching 9 bases. The CDR3 region is CASSFPPDRGNTEAFF. In nucleotides, the CDR3 is TGTGCCAGCAGCTTCCCCCCGGACAGGGGGAACACTGAAGCTTTCTTT. The full variable domain, with the rest looked up from reference TRBV7-6 and TRBJ1-1, is GAGVSQSPRYKVTKRGQDVALRCDPISGHVSLYWYRQALGQGPEFLTYFNYEAQQDKSGLPNDRFSAERPEGSISTLTIQRTEQRDSAMYRCASSFPPDRGNTEAFFGQGTRLTVV.